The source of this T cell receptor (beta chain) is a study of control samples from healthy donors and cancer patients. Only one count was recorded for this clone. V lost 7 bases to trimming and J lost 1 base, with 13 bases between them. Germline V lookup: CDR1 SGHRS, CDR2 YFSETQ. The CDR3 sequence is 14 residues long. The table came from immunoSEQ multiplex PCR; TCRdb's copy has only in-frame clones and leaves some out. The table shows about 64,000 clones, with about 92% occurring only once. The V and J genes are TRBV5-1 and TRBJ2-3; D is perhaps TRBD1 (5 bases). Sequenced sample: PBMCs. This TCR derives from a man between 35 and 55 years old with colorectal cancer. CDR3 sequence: CASFQLTGTDTQYF. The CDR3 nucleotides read TGCGCCAGCTTCCAGCTGACAGGCACAGATACGCAGTATTTT.